A few counts support the clone carrying this T cell receptor (beta chain). Its cognate antigen is unknown. The sample belongs to a study of early stage breast cancer tumors. Study results and limitations: Most shared enriched TCRB sequences were commonly generated ones.

The table came from immunoSEQ multiplex PCR; TCRdb's copy has only in-frame clones and leaves some out. The repertoire holds 65,000 to 75,000 clones, with approximately 80% as singletons. This receptor was taken from a person in their forties with breast cancer. What was sequenced was blood.

The CDR3 DNA reads TGTGCCAGCAGCAACAGGGGTCCAGAGACCCAGTACTTC. Translating it yields CASSNRGPETQYF. The V gene is TRBV5-4, the J gene TRBJ2-5; 7 bases line up with TRBD1. The V gene's germline CDR1 is SGHNT and CDR2 YYREEE (reference sequence). This CDR3 comprises 13 residues. With V trimmed by 4 bases and J by 4 bases, 4 bases remained unmatched.